Presented here are 9 T cell receptor beta chains from one specimen sequenced in a study of PD-1 blockade in classical Hodgkin lymphoma. Some clones are missing from TCRdb's copy, which holds only in-frame ones; the method was immunoSEQ multiplex PCR. Among about 85,000 clones listed, around 90% were seen once. Exposure to brentuximab vedotin varied, and each patient had relapsed following autologous stem cell transplantation. The specimen was peripheral blood mononuclear cells (PBMCs), collected before the second cycle of nivolumab. These receptors all come from a human donor with classical Hodgkin lymphoma.

The chain combines TRBV9 with TRBJ2-1; D ambiguous. Deletions cut 0 bases from V and 10 bases from J, with 8 bases between. The CDR3 totals 12 residues. The germline gives CDR1 SGDLS, CDR2 YYNGEE. The CDR3 nucleotides are TGTGCCAGCAGCGTAGTCGAGTGGGAGCAGTTCTTC. Residues: CASSVVEWEQFF.

This chain joins TRBV5-1 and TRBJ2-5; the match to TRBD2 covers 7 bases. CDR3 length: 16 residues. The V gene's germline CDR1 is SGHRS and CDR2 YFSETQ. V shed 5 bases and J 1 base; nucleotides not matched to a gene: 11. CDR3 region: CASRQGLAEIQETQYF. As DNA, the CDR3 is TGCGCCAGCAGACAAGGTCTAGCGGAGATCCAAGAGACCCAGTACTTC.

This rearrangement joins TRBV27 to TRBJ2-7; TRBD1 matches 8 bases. CDR1 and CDR2 (germline): MNHEY, SMNVEV (reference sequence). The CDR3 covers 15 residues. Trimming cost V 0 bases and J 0 bases; bases outside gene matches: 1. The chain's CDR3 is CASSLSGTGSYEQYF. In DNA, the CDR3 is TGTGCCAGCAGTTTATCGGGGACAGGCTCCTACGAGCAGTACTTC.

In its sample, this clone was seen once. The chain links TRBV29-1 to TRBJ2-1; 10 bases align to TRBD2. Unmatched junction bases numbered 5, after V lost 7 bases and J lost 8 bases. This CDR3 contains 12 residues. Germline V lookup: CDR1 SQVTM, CDR2 ANQGSEA. CDR3 coding DNA: TGCAGCGGGGCTAGCGGGAGACATGAGCAGTTCTTC. This translates into CSGASGRHEQFF.

This chain uses TRBV6-5 with TRBJ2-2; 9 positions agree with TRBD1. This CDR3 contains 15 residues. J was trimmed by 6 bases and V by 1 base; bases with no gene match: 3. Germline V gene sequence: CDR1 MNHEY, CDR2 SVGAGI. The CDR3 bases are TGTGCCAGCAGTTACTTGGGACAGGGTCCCGGGGAGCTGTTTTTT. This translates into CASSYLGQGPGELFF.

The chain uses TRBV30 and TRBJ1-3; a weak D match, TRBD1 (6 bases). This CDR3 region has 15 residues. Germline V gene data show CDR1 as GTSNPN and CDR2 as SVGIG (reference sequence). Between the trimmed V and J ends, which lost 3 bases and 0 bases, there was a span of 12 bases. The CDR3 loop is CAWRRGFDSGNTIYF. DNA for the CDR3: TGTGCCTGGAGAAGGGGGTTTGACTCTGGAAACACCATATATTTT.

This chain uses TRBV9 with TRBJ2-1; D may be TRBD2 (7 bases). This CDR3 contains 15 residues. With 0 bases removed from V and 6 bases from J, the gap between germline ends came to 13 bases. CDR1 SGDLS and CDR2 YYNGEE come from the germline V gene. As DNA, the CDR3 is TGTGCCAGCAGCGTAGTAGGGGGGGGCCCCAATGAGCAGTTCTTC. Its translation: CASSVVGGGPNEQFF.

The rearrangement links TRBV6-4 to TRBJ2-1; 11 nucleotides match TRBD2. This CDR3 is built from 15 residues. Germline CDR1 is MRHNA and CDR2 is SNTAGT. The junction had 3 bases not matched to a gene; V was cut back by 5 bases and J by 3 bases. For the CDR3, the DNA is TGTGCCAGCAGTCACGGGACTAGCGGCTACAATGAGCAGTTCTTC. It codes for CASSHGTSGYNEQFF.

Regarding this clone: The junction departs from the called germline gene at one end, perhaps through a read error. The V gene is TRBV15, the J gene TRBJ2-7; TRBD1 might be the D (7 bases). Germline CDR1 reads LNHNV; CDR2 reads YYDKDF (reference sequence). The CDR3 spans 13 residues. CDR3 DNA sequence: TGTGCCACCAGCAGAGATCCATCAGGGGGGTTCAACTTC. Encoded protein: CATSRDPSGGFNF.